This TCR beta chain was sequenced in a study of shared clonotypes between healthy human individuals. Study results and limitations: Sharing across four donors was highest in naive CD4 (around 5%) and lowest in memory CD8 (roughly 0.4%).

Only CD45RO-negative cells positively selected for CCR7 counted as naive CD8 cells, so terminally differentiated effector memory CD45RA+ cells were excluded. Sequencing was performed with immunoSEQ multiplex PCR; in TCRdb, only in-frame clones are kept and a portion is missing. In the table there are about 2.1 million clones, about 93% of which are singletons. Comments on this clone: As yet, its antigen is unknown.

Sequenced material: naive CD8+ T cells from PBMCs. The sequence derives from a man between 18 and 35 years old in good health. Some clones in this sample may be carry-over from other donors' samples.

DNA for the CDR3: TGTGCCAGCAGAGATTTAGTGGCGGAGACCCAGTACTTC. Amino acids: CASRDLVAETQYF. V usage is TRBV28 and J usage is TRBJ2-5; D uncertain. The CDR3 sequence is 13 residues long. The germline gives CDR1 MDHEN, CDR2 SYDVKM. The V gene lost 6 bases and the J gene lost 5 bases, with 13 bases spanning the gap.